This T cell receptor (beta chain) came from a study of T cell responses to AZD1222 COVID-19 vaccine (TCRdb year 2021). General notes on the study: AZD1222 recipients given second doses at about 4 weeks or at about 12 weeks were pooled, since spike-specific TCR depth and breadth were not found to differ between the two schedules. TCR sequencing was performed for 230 to 250 trial participants, of whom some 200 were given two doses of AZD1222 and some 25 were given two doses of MenACWY control vaccine. Trial participants were enrolled by age into 18-55, 56-69 and 70-plus year subgroups, with around 150, 28 and 57 TCR-sequenced participants respectively. The investigation overall reported the following: Only five or six AZD1222 recipients were SARS-CoV-2 seropositive at baseline, limiting conclusions about previously exposed vaccinees. After two AZD1222 doses, both the breadth and the depth of spike-specific TCRs were significantly higher than at day 0 and than in MenACWY recipients. Participants were mostly white British and included more females than males, and it was suggested by the authors that clonal diversity may have been underestimated. Because no samples from the day 14 peak response were available, repertoires could be characterized only after the peak T cell response. Vaccine-associated CD4 TCRs spanned the whole spike protein, with dominant responses in regions 160-218 and 743-854. Reportedly, close to half of the unique spike-specific TCRs recognized epitopes lying outside the regions that are mutated in the B.1.351 and B.1.1.7 variants. The 56-69-year group was small, and its depth increase did not reach significance, likely because of low power.

What this sample's time point label stands for: baseline before first vaccination. Samples from vaccinated people were obtained from the UK trials COV001 and COV002, which included a single-blind randomized controlled phase 2/3 trial of AZD1222 (ChAdOx1 nCoV-19) in healthy adults. For TCRbeta chain sequencing, PBMC samples were collected from trial participants at day 0 and at day 28 after the second dose. There are 14 amino acids in the CDR3, from cysteine to phenylalanine inclusive. Only the CDR3 region is kept as DNA, spanning 42 bases read in frame from base 1. The junction shows trimming of 3 bases on V and 2 bases on J, plus 11 bases between the germline ends. Looking up the germline V gene yields CDR1 MDHEN and CDR2 SYDVKM. The count of this clone is one. Its binding antigen is unknown. Per-base qualities were not stored, and no clone one base away is much larger. The CDR3 regions of human TCRbeta chains were subjected to immunosequencing. On the study's bioinformatics: TCRs in the repertoires were matched against a reference library of SARS-CoV-2-specific TCRs that had been generated with the MIRA antigen-specificity platform. Breadth was defined as the fraction of unique TCRs that were SARS-CoV-2-associated. Depth was defined as the fraction of total T cells that were SARS-CoV-2-associated. Using the MIRA data, every spike-specific TCR was mapped to the spike region that the TCR reacted to and assigned to either a CD4 or a CD8 class. Log10-transformed breadth and depth values were compared by one-way ANOVA with Sidak's multiple comparisons tests. TCRdb carries this immuneACCESS record with in-frame sequences only. Its versions omit some clonotypes, under half of them owing to an unresolved V gene in the studies checked, with the rest unexplained. The V and J calls and the clone size are those of that table, but D and trimming were determined from the DNA. Recorded for this sample are about 120,000 clones; approximately 83% of them occurred a single time. The top ten clonotypes cover over 8% of the sample.

Sequencing used peripheral blood, obtained on day 0 of AZD1222 vaccination. The V and J genes are TRBV28 and TRBJ2-7; the D gene remains uncertain. This clonotype was obtained from an adult in good health. The CDR3 protein: CASSFVGATYEQYF. The DNA sequence is TGTGCCAGCAGTTTCGTCGGAGCAACCTACGAGCAGTACTTC. When the CDR3 is completed using the reference TRBV28 and TRBJ2-7 genes on either side, the full variable domain is DVKVTQSSRYLVKRTGEKVFLECVQDMDHENMFWYRQDPGLGLRLIYFSYDVKMKEKGDIPEGYSVSREKKERFSLILESASTNQTSMYLCASSFVGATYEQYFGPGTRLTVT.